Listed below are T cell receptor beta chains from one sample, sequenced in a study of blood T cell repertoires in COVID-19. The repertoire was sequenced with immunoSEQ multiplex PCR; TCRdb's copy has only in-frame clones and lacks some. The sample carries over 250,000 clones, 86% recorded once. The sequenced sample was PBMCs or T cells enriched from blood (not recorded which). These receptors originate from a woman younger than 30 who had recovered from COVID-19. Both conserved end residues are part of each CDR3. Each record gives: J gene, V gene, clone size, D gene, CDR3 protein, CDR3 DNA. The D gene is left open where the match is weak. Clone size, where shown, is once, few, many, or a class for clones that have expanded.

TRBJ1-5 | TRBV6-5 | . | . | CASRPTVNRLQPQHF | TGTGCCAGCAGACCGACAGTCAACCGCCTACAGCCCCAGCATTTT
TRBJ1-2 | TRBV7-2 | . | TRBD1 | CASSAGTGYGYTF | TGTGCCAGCAGCGCCGGGACAGGGTATGGCTACACCTTC
TRBJ2-2 | TRBV28 | once | . | CASSSPGGLRELFF | TGTGCCAGCAGTTCCCCAGGAGGTTTGCGGGAGCTGTTTTTT
TRBJ2-7 | TRBV7-7 | . | TRBD2 | CASSLALGGEGPYEQYF | TGTGCCAGCAGCTTAGCGCTGGGCGGGGAGGGACCCTACGAGCAGTACTTC
TRBJ1-2 | TRBV20-1 | . | . | CSASWGQGYTF | TGCAGTGCTAGTTGGGGGCAGGGCTACACCTTC
TRBJ2-1 | TRBV3-1/TRBV3-2 | . | TRBD2 | CASSQVGGSSNNEQFF | TGTGCCAGCAGCCAAGTCGGCGGGAGCTCTAACAATGAGCAGTTCTTC
TRBJ2-1 | TRBV10-1 | . | TRBD2 | CASNSDRLADYNEQFF | TGCGCCAGCAACAGTGATAGACTAGCCGACTACAATGAGCAGTTCTTC
TRBJ2-1 | TRBV28 | . | TRBD2 | CASSGRSASGRAVNEQFF | TGTGCCAGCAGTGGCCGGTCGGCTAGCGGGAGGGCAGTCAATGAGCAGTTCTTC
TRBJ1-1 | TRBV18 | . | TRBD1 | CASARQGAQSTEAFF | TGTGCCAGCGCGAGGCAGGGGGCGCAGAGCACTGAAGCTTTCTTT
TRBJ2-1 | TRBV5-1 | . | TRBD1 | CASKERQGAIYEQFF | TGCGCCAGCAAAGAACGGCAGGGGGCTATCTATGAGCAGTTCTTC
TRBJ1-2 | TRBV18 | . | TRBD1 | CASSPSDRVAGYGYTF | TGTGCCAGCTCACCAAGTGACAGGGTCGCGGGCTATGGCTACACCTTC
TRBJ1-5 | TRBV27 | . | . | CASSSRGLGDQPQHF | TGTGCCAGCAGTTCGCGGGGGCTAGGGGATCAGCCCCAGCATTTT
TRBJ1-6 | TRBV9 | . | . | CASSESSYNSPLHF | TGTGCCAGCAGTGAGAGCTCCTATAATTCACCCCTCCACTTT
TRBJ2-3 | TRBV27 | . | TRBD2 | CASSPDPSGSIQDTQYF | TGTGCCAGCAGTCCGGATCCTAGCGGGAGTATTCAAGATACGCAGTATTTT